This TCR beta chain was obtained from a study of blood T cell repertoires in COVID-19 (TCRdb year 2020). A note on the overall study: Samples covering the acute and convalescent phases of COVID-19 were provided by collaborators in the United States, Italy and Spain. The repertoires were released in a freely available public database meant as a resource for research on the immune response to SARS-CoV-2. Subjects who had been exposed to COVID-19, were actively infected with it, or had recovered from it provided the deeply sampled blood TCRbeta repertoires that made up the dataset. The material from the prospective study consisted of cDNA or gDNA derived from T cells, B-cell-depleted T cells, or PBMCs. The samples were drawn from two sources: the first 160 participants of the ongoing ImmuneRACE study, and 1,200 or so subjects contributed by 6 global collaborators. The sample metadata nearly always contained a de-identified subject ID, COVID-19 status, age in years and sex. HLA class I and class II types, where available, came from metadata supplied by the sample provider rather than from assay-based typing. Paper-wide results and their limitations: The amount of clinical and demographic metadata varied by source and participant and was provided uncurated.

The collaborating institutions used their own protocols to collect whole blood in K2EDTA tubes. For TCRbeta analysis, collaborator samples were shipped as frozen whole blood, as isolated PBMCs, or as DNA extracted from either sample type. TCRbeta CDR3 regions were amplified from genomic DNA using the immunoSEQ Assay, a bias-controlled multiplex PCR. The paper's processing steps were these. The number of nucleated cells in each sample was estimated by amplification of reference gene primers within the assay. Sequence reads were collapsed and filtered to measure the absolute abundance of every unique TCRbeta CDR3 rearrangement. For each sample, productive Simpson clonality was calculated by taking the square root of Simpson's diversity index across productive rearrangements. TCRdb holds this immuneACCESS table with in-frame rearrangements only. Some clones are missing; in checked studies, unresolved V genes explain under half, and the rest has no known cause. For V, J and clone size, that table is used; D and trimming come from the DNA. For this sample the table gives 50,000 to 55,000 clones, of which 86% were detected only once. Clones ranked in the top ten supply around 25% of the sample.

CDR1 is given as WNHNN and CDR2 as SYGVQD, both from the germline V gene (reference sequence). Counted from cysteine to phenylalanine, this CDR3 has 15 amino acids. Only CDR3 DNA remains: 45 bases, in frame from the first base. V was cut back by 0 bases and J by 11 bases, leaving a gap of 18 bases between them. With respect to this clone: Its antigen remains unidentified. No base quality information exists; no much larger clone differs at one position.

The receptor's source is a woman at least 80 years old with acute or convalescent COVID-19. The chain uses TRBV10-1 and TRBJ2-3, and the D gene may be TRBD1, 5 bases matching. Specimen: peripheral blood. The sequence in DNA is TGCGCCAGCAGTGAGTCGAGAACAGGCCCTCAGGGGCAGTATTTT. This translates into CASSESRTGPQGQYF.